These 28 T cell receptor beta chains originate from one sample sequenced in a study of shared clonotypes between healthy human individuals. Profiled with immunoSEQ multiplex PCR; TCRdb holds only in-frame clones, not every one. In the table there are 2,500,000 or so clones, 90% to 95% of which are singletons. The sequenced sample consisted of naive CD4+ T cells sorted from blood. The sample's subset: CD45RA+ positively selected. The receptors were gathered from a man younger than 35 in good health.

CDR3 coding DNA: TGTGCCAGCAGCCCCAGGGGGGCCACTGAAGCTTTCTTT. It yields the protein CASSPRGATEAFF. This chain links TRBV2 with TRBJ1-1; 7 bases fit TRBD1. The CDR3 is 13 residues long. With 6 bases clipped from V and 4 bases from J, the junction kept 5 bases outside the gene matches. Germline CDR1 is SNHLY and CDR2 is FYNNEI.

The gene calls are TRBV19 and TRBJ1-1; maybe TRBD1 (6 bases). V dropped 7 bases and J dropped 1 base, with 13 bases sitting between them. Looked up from germline, CDR1 is LNHDA and CDR2 is SQIVND (reference sequence). This CDR3 has 14 amino acids. Here the CDR3 DNA reads TGTGCCAGTAAAAGGGGACAAACGAACACTGAAGCTTTCTTT. This codes for CASKRGQTNTEAFF.

This chain links TRBV19 with TRBJ2-7; tentatively, D is TRBD1 (5 bases). CDR1 is LNHDA, CDR2 SQIVND, per germline (reference sequence). The CDR3 has 13 amino acids. V gave up 4 bases and J gave up 3 bases, with 10 bases separating them. Here the CDR3 DNA reads TGTGCCAGTAGTACCCGACAGTTCTACGAGCAGTACTTC. Its protein product is CASSTRQFYEQYF. The full variable domain, its missing parts supplied by reference TRBV19 and TRBJ2-7, is DGGITQSPKYLFRKEGQNVTLSCEQNLNHDAMYWYRQDPGQGLRLIYYSQIVNDFQKGDIAEGYSVSREKKESFPLTVTSAQKNPTAFYLCASSTRQFYEQYFGPGTRLTVT.

In the case of this clone: Other DNA sequences from this sample encode an identical CDR3 as well. The chain carries TRBV6-6 and TRBJ1-2, with D perhaps matching TRBD1 (6 bases). With 2 bases removed from V and 3 bases from J, the gap between germline ends came to 7 bases. The germline V gene encodes CDR1 MNHNY and CDR2 SVGAGI (reference sequence). CDR3 length equals 13 residues. CDR3 bases: TGTGCCAGCAGTTACGAGGGGGACTATGGCTACACCTTC. Amino acid sequence: CASSYEGDYGYTF.

CDR3 nucleotides: TGTGCCAGCAGTGAGGGGACTAGCGTCTACAATGAGCAGTTCTTC. Its translation: CASSEGTSVYNEQFF. The chain couples TRBV2 to TRBJ2-1; 10 nucleotides align to TRBD2. The CDR3 has 15 residues. J gave up 3 bases and V 3 bases, and 2 bases lay outside the gene matches. Germline lookup yields CDR1 SNHLY and CDR2 FYNNEI. The full variable domain, rest sourced from reference TRBV2 and TRBJ2-1, is EPEVTQTPSHQVTQMGQEVILRCVPISNHLYFYWYRQILGQKVEFLVSFYNNEISEKSEIFDDQFSVERPDGSNFTLKIRSTKLEDSAMYFCASSEGTSVYNEQFFGPGTRLTVL.

The chain joins TRBV9 to TRBJ2-5, with D perhaps given as TRBD1 or TRBD2 (5 bases each). This CDR3 is 15 amino acids long. Germline-derived CDR1 and CDR2 are SGDLS and YYNGEE. The V end was cut by 4 bases, the J end by 5 bases, with 18 bases between. The CDR3: CASSQKSSWGETQYF. The CDR3 nucleotides read TGTGCCAGCAGCCAAAAGTCTTCCTGGGGGGAGACCCAGTACTTC.

The count of this clone is one. The rearrangement joins TRBV6-5 to TRBJ1-1; the D gene is possibly TRBD1 (6 bases). The CDR3 covers 14 residues. Trimming cost V 7 bases and J 1 base, with 13 bases left between them. Germline values: CDR1 MNHEY, CDR2 SVGAGI. CDR3 sequence reads: CASNGRGGNTEAFF. DNA of the CDR3: TGTGCCAGCAACGGCAGGGGAGGGAACACTGAAGCTTTCTTT.

The chain uses TRBV10-3 and TRBJ2-2; D perhaps matches TRBD2 (5 bases). Trimming shortened V by 6 bases and J by 5 bases, and 10 bases separated the two germline ends. In germline, CDR1 is ENHRY, CDR2 SYGVKD. The CDR3 is 13 residues long. The CDR3 nucleotides read TGTGCCATCAGCCTTAGCGAGACCGGGGAGCTGTTTTTT. As protein: CAISLSETGELFF.

V usage is TRBV19 and J usage is TRBJ2-1; 8 nucleotides line up with TRBD2. Germline CDR1 and CDR2: LNHDA and SQIVND (reference sequence). The CDR3 runs 13 residues. The V segment lost 6 bases and the J segment 14 bases; nucleotides outside the gene matches: 12. The CDR3 loop reads CASSPTPGLGEFF. As DNA, the CDR3 is TGTGCCAGTAGCCCCACTCCGGGACTAGGTGAGTTCTTC. The variable domain in full, with the rest retrieved from reference TRBV19 and TRBJ2-1, is DGGITQSPKYLFRKEGQNVTLSCEQNLNHDAMYWYRQDPGQGLRLIYYSQIVNDFQKGDIAEGYSVSREKKESFPLTVTSAQKNPTAFYLCASSPTPGLGEFFGPGTRLTVL.

This rearrangement joins TRBV11-2 to TRBJ2-3; 7 bases are shared with TRBD2. In germline, CDR1 is SGHAT, CDR2 FQNNGV. V was pared by 8 bases and J by 0 bases, with 14 bases of the junction left unmatched. This CDR3 is built from 17 residues. CDR3 sequence reads: CASCREAGLFSTDTQYF. The CDR3 DNA is TGTGCCAGCTGCCGCGAAGCGGGGTTATTTAGCACAGATACGCAGTATTTT.

DNA of the CDR3: TGTGCCATCGTATCCGGGACTAGCGGCGTCAATGAGCAGTTCTTC. Translated: CAIVSGTSGVNEQFF. J is TRBJ2-1 and V is TRBV10-3, with 11 bases that match TRBD2. The germline gives CDR1 ENHRY, CDR2 SYGVKD. Trimming took 8 bases from V and 6 from J; bases not matched to a gene: 9. The CDR3 totals 15 residues.

This chain joins TRBV29-1 and TRBJ1-2; D is uncertain. The V end lost 4 bases, the J end lost 8 bases, and 17 bases lay between the germline ends. CDR1 is SQVTM, CDR2 ANQGSEA, per germline. The CDR3 totals 13 residues. CDR3 in DNA: TGCAGCGTTGGGCCGGGGAATTCGGGGGGCTACACCTTC. Its protein is CSVGPGNSGGYTF.

Remarks on this clone: Other DNA sequences of this sample code for an identical CDR3. The chain is built from TRBV10-3 and TRBJ2-3, with D unclear. The CDR3 spans 14 residues. Germline V CDR1 and CDR2: ENHRY, SYGVKD. V gave up 2 bases and J gave up 1 base, with 7 bases separating them. CDR3 nucleotides: TGTGCCATCAGTGAGGGCGGAGGCACAGATACGCAGTATTTT. Its protein product is CAISEGGGTDTQYF.

CDR3 region: CASSRTSDTGELFF. The CDR3 DNA reads as TGTGCCAGCAGCCGGACTTCCGACACCGGGGAGCTGTTTTTT. V usage is TRBV5-5 and J usage is TRBJ2-2; maybe TRBD2 (5 bases). The CDR3 loop spans 14 amino acids. Germline values: CDR1 SGHKS, CDR2 YYEKEE (reference sequence). V lost 4 bases and J lost 3, with 10 bases in between.

This clone has a single count. V gene TRBV6-1 combines with J gene TRBJ2-3; no clear D gene. Between the trimmed V and J ends, which lost 2 bases and 0 bases, there was a span of 12 bases. Germline V CDR1 and CDR2: MNHNS, SASEGT. The CDR3 loop spans 16 amino acids. CDR3 DNA: TGTGCCAGCAGTGAACCGGCGGTCCCTAGCACAGATACGCAGTATTTT. Translating gives CASSEPAVPSTDTQYF.

The chain employs TRBV6-1 and TRBJ1-1; tentative D call: TRBD1 (6 bases). V lost 6 bases to trimming and J lost 6 bases, with 17 bases between them. The germline V gene has CDR1 MNHNS and CDR2 SASEGT. The CDR3 runs 14 residues. The DNA of the CDR3 is TGTGCCAGCAGCCCCTTACAGGGAAGCGCTGAAGCTTTCTTT. This gives the protein CASSPLQGSAEAFF.

CDR3 sequence: CARTPQGSNQPQHF. CDR3 bases: TGTGCCAGGACTCCACAAGGTAGCAATCAGCCCCAGCATTTT. This sequence joins TRBV9 and TRBJ1-5; no definite D call. CDR1 SGDLS and CDR2 YYNGEE come from the germline V gene. Deletions cut 8 bases from V and 0 bases from J, with 12 bases between. The CDR3 runs to 14 residues.

A note on this clone: In the same sample, other DNA sequences code for this CDR3. V gene TRBV4-3 combines with J gene TRBJ2-2; 8 nucleotides align to TRBD2. CDR3 size: 15 residues. The junction had 2 bases not matched to a gene; V was cut back by 0 bases and J by 5 bases. Germline lookup yields CDR1 LGHNA and CDR2 YSLEER. Written as DNA, the CDR3 is TGCGCCAGCAGCCAAGAAGCGGGAGTAACCGGGGAGCTGTTTTTT. Translated: CASSQEAGVTGELFF.

The CDR3 here is CAISESLTRRDEQYF. The CDR3 DNA reads as TGTGCCATCAGTGAGTCTCTAACCAGGAGGGACGAGCAGTACTTC. This sequence joins TRBV10-3 and TRBJ2-7, with a tentative D call TRBD2 (6 bases). Trimming removed 0 bases at V and 5 bases at J, with 14 bases between. This CDR3 has 15 residues. Per germline, CDR1 ENHRY and CDR2 SYGVKD.

The chain uses TRBV7-6 and TRBJ2-7; tentative D call: TRBD2 (5 bases). The ends were cut back, 3 bases at V and 7 bases at J, with 16 bases in the middle. Germline CDR1 reads SGHVS; CDR2 reads FNYEAQ. This CDR3 contains 14 residues. CDR3 coding DNA: TGTGCCAGCAGCTTTTCCGGCCTTTCGGGGGAGCAGTACTTC. Translating it yields CASSFSGLSGEQYF.

Worth noting for this clone: Other DNA sequences within the sample encode an identical CDR3. This chain joins TRBV30 and TRBJ2-2; D is undetermined. Germline-derived CDR1 and CDR2 are GTSNPN and SVGIG (reference sequence). The CDR3 has 13 amino acids. V was trimmed by 0 bases and J by 4 bases, leaving 6 bases between them. In nucleotides, the CDR3 is TGTGCCTGGAGTGTACTTTTCACCGGGGAGCTGTTTTTT. Protein sequence: CAWSVLFTGELFF.

V usage is TRBV2 and J usage is TRBJ2-3; 10 bases fit TRBD1. The CDR3 runs 15 residues. The V gene end was trimmed by 6 bases and the J gene end by 4 bases; junction bases not matched to a gene: 7. Germline CDR1 is SNHLY and CDR2 is FYNNEI. The CDR3 region has the DNA TGTGCCAGCAGGGGACAGGGGAGTTTTGCAGATACGCAGTATTTT. Amino acid sequence: CASRGQGSFADTQYF.

V usage is TRBV30 and J usage is TRBJ1-2; D gene ambiguous. Trimming shortened V by 1 base and J by 3 bases, and 9 bases separated the two germline ends. The CDR3 loop spans 13 amino acids. The germline gives CDR1 GTSNPN, CDR2 SVGIG (reference sequence). CDR3 region: CAWSGTGYYGYTF. The CDR3 DNA sequence: TGTGCCTGGAGTGGTACCGGGTACTATGGCTACACCTTC.

CDR3 bases: TGTGCCAGCAGCTCAGGGGGCTGGAGCACTGAAGCTTTCTTT. Its protein is CASSSGGWSTEAFF. This chain links TRBV28 with TRBJ1-1; 8 bases are a match to TRBD1. The V segment lost 6 bases and the J segment 4 bases; nucleotides outside the gene matches: 7. Germline lookup yields CDR1 MDHEN and CDR2 SYDVKM. The CDR3 totals 14 residues.

V and J are TRBV6-1 and TRBJ1-2; D is possibly TRBD1 (5 bases). The V gene lost 0 bases and the J gene lost 5 bases, with 16 bases spanning the gap. Germline values: CDR1 MNHNS, CDR2 SASEGT. This CDR3 region has 16 residues. The DNA for the CDR3 is TGTGCCAGCAGTGAAGCAGGGGCAGGGAATGTTTATGGCTACACCTTC. Translating it yields CASSEAGAGNVYGYTF.

The chain has TRBV30 and TRBJ1-1; 10 nucleotides agree with TRBD1. CDR1 GTSNPN and CDR2 SVGIG come from the germline V gene (reference sequence). With 1 base clipped from V and 0 bases from J, the junction kept 5 bases outside the gene matches. This CDR3 has 16 residues. CDR3 sequence (DNA): TGTGCCTGGAGTGAAGTGGGGACAGGGGTGAACACTGAAGCTTTCTTT. Its protein product is CAWSEVGTGVNTEAFF.

This clone was seen once. The chain carries TRBV30 and TRBJ2-1, with a weak D call TRBD2 (6 bases). V gave up 2 bases and J gave up 0 bases, with 14 bases separating them. The CDR3 consists of 16 residues. Germline loops: CDR1 GTSNPN, CDR2 SVGIG (reference sequence). For the CDR3, the DNA is TGTGCCTGGAGTCCCCTGCTAGCGAGCTCCTACAATGAGCAGTTCTTC. It specifies CAWSPLLASSYNEQFF.

This CDR3 is CASSSRDSKYF. For the CDR3, the DNA is TGTGCCAGCAGCTCCCGGGACTCCAAGTACTTC. The V call is TRBV5-6, the J call TRBJ2-7; D perhaps matches TRBD2 (6 bases). The V gene lost 3 bases and the J gene lost 11 bases, with 12 bases spanning the gap. Germline CDR1 and CDR2: SGHDT and YYEEEE. CDR3 length: 11 residues.